Presented here are 23 T cell receptor beta chains from one specimen sequenced in a study of T-cell memory formation after mild COVID-19. Via MiXCR, TCRdb re-called the 5' RACE reads, giving one row per CDR3 protein. The top ten hold about a fifth of the sample, which has 380,000 or so distinct CDR3 sequences, approximately 15% seen once. The material sequenced was PBMCs or a T cell subset sorted from them (not recorded which). The origin of the receptors is a man between 18 and 35 years old who had mild COVID-19 (a few samples of this study predate the infection). Cell type and time point are not known.

This clonotype was detected a few times. The CDR3 sequence: CASSLDKGWTGELFF. CDR3 nucleotides: TGTGCCAGCAGTCTAGATAAGGGTTGGACCGGGGAGCTGTTTTTT. The chain couples TRBV12-3 or TRBV12-4 to TRBJ2-2; D call uncertain. This CDR3 is built from 15 residues. Trimming took 5 bases from V and 5 from J, leaving 15 bases between them.

This clonotype was observed at least ten times. The chain employs TRBV5-1 and TRBJ2-3, with 11 bases that match TRBD1. The CDR3 covers 16 residues. Germline CDR1 reads SGHRS; CDR2 reads YFSETQ. V shed 3 bases and J 4 bases; nucleotides not matched to a gene: 7. The CDR3 protein is CASSSLGTGGADTQYF. CDR3 in DNA: TGCGCCAGCAGCTCCCTCGGGACAGGGGGGGCAGATACGCAGTATTTT.

This clonotype occurred a few times. The chain combines TRBV24-1 with TRBJ2-5; D unresolved. The CDR3 covers 13 residues. The V gene's germline CDR1 is KGHDR and CDR2 SFDVKD. V lost 0 bases, J lost 5 bases, and 6 bases lay in between. The CDR3 nucleotides read TGTGCCACCAGTGATTTGCACGGGGAGACCCAGTACTTC. This translates into CATSDLHGETQYF.

The chain combines TRBV7-2 with TRBJ2-1, with TRBD2 matching 9 bases. This CDR3 region has 17 residues. The J segment lost 0 bases and the V segment lost 1 base, leaving 4 bases of the junction unmatched. Germline V gene data show CDR1 as SGHTA and CDR2 as FQGNSA. The CDR3 spells CASSLGTSGYSYNEQFF. DNA of the CDR3: TGTGCCAGCAGCTTAGGAACTAGCGGGTACTCCTACAATGAGCAGTTCTTC.

In this sample, this clonotype turned up a few times. The chain couples TRBV4-1 to TRBJ2-7, with a tentative D call TRBD1 (6 bases). This CDR3 is built from 13 residues. Germline V gene data show CDR1 as MGHRA and CDR2 as YSYEKL. With 3 bases removed from V and 5 bases from J, the gap between germline ends came to 11 bases. The CDR3 spells CASSQGAPDEQYF. DNA of the CDR3: TGCGCCAGCAGCCAGGGGGCGCCTGACGAGCAGTACTTC.

The chain combines TRBV2 with TRBJ1-5; D not resolved. The CDR3 has 14 amino acids. Per the germline V gene, CDR1 is SNHLY and CDR2 is FYNNEI. Trimming stripped 3 bases from V and 2 bases from J, with 8 bases between. Written as DNA, the CDR3 is TGTGCCAGCAGTGATAAAGAAGGCAATCAGCCCCAGCATTTT. This sequence encodes CASSDKEGNQPQHF.

This clonotype was counted at least ten times. The J gene is TRBJ2-7, the V gene TRBV12-5; TRBD1 matches 10 bases. Germline trimming cut 5 bases from V and 6 bases from J; bases unmatched to any gene: 7. Germline V gives CDR1 LGHNT, CDR2 FRNRAP. The CDR3 contains 14 residues. CDR3 bases: TGTGCTAGTGGTCCCGGGACAGGGGTAGTCGAGCAGTACTTC. Its protein is CASGPGTGVVEQYF.

This clonotype was seen a few times. The CDR3 region has the DNA TGTGCCACAGGAAGGGCTAATGAAAAACTGTTTTTT. This codes for CATGRANEKLFF. V gene TRBV24-1 combines with J gene TRBJ1-4, with unresolved D. Germline V gene lookup returns CDR1 KGHDR and CDR2 SFDVKD. This CDR3 spans 12 amino acids. The ends were cut back, 10 bases at V and 3 bases at J, with 8 bases in the middle.

With regard to this clonotype: A much more abundant neighbour one base away suggests this may be a read error. The chain employs TRBV5-1 and TRBJ2-4; D unclear. The CDR3 sequence is 13 residues long. Germline V gene lookup returns CDR1 SGHRS and CDR2 YFSETQ. CDR3 loop: CASSSATKNLQYF. The CDR3 nucleotides read TGCGCCAGCAGCTCCGCTACCAAAAACCTTCAGTACTTC. Full variable domain (missing parts from reference TRBV5-1 and TRBJ2-4): KAGVTQTPRYLIKTRGQQVTLSCSPISGHRSVSWYQQTPGQGLQFLFEYFSETQRNKGNFPGRFSGRQFSNSRSEMNVSTLELGDSALYLCASSSATKNLQYFGAGTRLSVL.

This clonotype has just a few counts. The chain is built from TRBV3-1 and TRBJ1-4; no clear D gene. CDR3 length: 14 amino acids. Germline CDR1 and CDR2: LGHDT and YNNKEL (reference sequence). V lost 3 bases and J 4 bases, leaving 9 bases between the germline ends. CDR3: CASSHGHGNEKLFF. The CDR3 DNA sequence: TGTGCCAGCAGCCACGGGCATGGTAATGAAAAACTGTTTTTT.

V is TRBV3-1 and J is TRBJ1-1; D unclear. From germline, CDR1 is LGHDT and CDR2 YNNKEL (reference sequence). V was cut by 0 bases and J by 10 bases, with 12 bases left in between. CDR3 length: 13 residues. This chain's CDR3 is CASSQDGPQLAFF. CDR3 DNA sequence: TGTGCCAGCAGCCAAGATGGCCCACAATTAGCTTTCTTT. The full variable domain, completed using reference TRBV3-1 and TRBJ1-1, is DTAVSQTPKYLVTQMGNDKSIKCEQNLGHDTMYWYKQDSKKFLKIMFSYNNKELIINETVPNRFSPKSPDKAHLNLHINSLELGDSAVYFCASSQDGPQLAFFGQGTRLTVV.

A few counts support this clonotype. The gene calls are TRBV7-9 and TRBJ1-1; D unresolved. V dropped 5 bases and J dropped 7 bases, with 23 bases sitting between them. The CDR3 spans 16 residues. Germline V gene sequence: CDR1 SEHNR, CDR2 FQNEAQ (reference sequence). The CDR3: CASSPSGGLIKVEAFF. DNA for the CDR3: TGTGCCAGCAGCCCCAGCGGAGGGTTGATCAAGGTTGAAGCTTTCTTT.

This sequence joins TRBV6-5 and TRBJ2-5, with D perhaps matching TRBD2 (6 bases). Germline CDR1 MNHEY, CDR2 SVGAGI. V gave up 2 bases and J gave up 4 bases, with 17 bases separating them. This CDR3 comprises 16 residues. This chain's CDR3 is CASSYGQPGRGETQYF. DNA of the CDR3: TGTGCCAGCAGTTACGGCCAGCCGGGGCGGGGAGAGACCCAGTACTTC.

V gene TRBV12-3 or TRBV12-4 combines with J gene TRBJ1-5, with 7 bases lining up with TRBD1. CDR3 length: 19 residues. Trimming cost V 7 bases and J 0 bases; bases outside gene matches: 18. Here the CDR3 DNA reads TGTGCCAGCAACTTAAGGGGAGGGGGCGAGGGGAGTAGCAATCAGCCCCAGCATTTT. It translates to CASNLRGGGEGSSNQPQHF.

This clonotype was counted a few times. The chain couples TRBV12-3 or TRBV12-4 to TRBJ1-1; 7 positions match TRBD1. The CDR3 loop spans 14 amino acids. V was pared by 6 bases and J by 3 bases, with 7 bases of the junction left unmatched. The CDR3 spells CASSSDRRDTEAFF. CDR3 DNA: TGTGCCAGCAGCTCGGACAGGCGCGACACTGAAGCTTTCTTT.

This clonotype has just a few counts. J is TRBJ2-3 and V is TRBV11-2, with TRBD1 identical over 10 bases. CDR1 is SGHAT and CDR2 is FQNNGV in the germline V gene. CDR3 length: 17 amino acids. J was trimmed by 7 bases and V by 3 bases; bases with no gene match: 13. CDR3 DNA: TGTGCCAGCAGCTTCGGGCGGGGGGACAGGGGAGGATATACGCAGTATTTT. Residues: CASSFGRGDRGGYTQYF.

The chain carries TRBV6-5 and TRBJ1-2; D gene uncertain. Trimming took off 0 bases at V and 4 bases at J, with 12 bases between the two ends. Germline CDR1 is MNHEY and CDR2 is SVGAGI. There are 15 residues in the CDR3. The CDR3 protein is CASSYSSGLLYGYTF. CDR3 DNA sequence: TGTGCCAGCAGTTACTCGAGCGGGTTACTCTATGGCTACACCTTC.

This clonotype has just a few counts. The rearrangement uses TRBV9 and TRBJ2-5; 9 nucleotides align to TRBD1. The CDR3 loop spans 17 amino acids. Germline CDR1 reads SGDLS; CDR2 reads YYNGEE. J was trimmed by 4 bases and V by 4 bases; bases with no gene match: 14. DNA for the CDR3: TGTGCCAGCAGCAGAGGGGCAGACAGGGGGTTTGGAGAGACCCAGTACTTC. It specifies CASSRGADRGFGETQYF.

This clonotype has more than one count but fewer than ten. The rearrangement uses TRBV7-2 and TRBJ1-3; D not certain. CDR3 size: 14 residues. The V and J ends lost 1 base and 0 bases respectively, with 4 bases between them. Germline V gene data show CDR1 as SGHTA and CDR2 as FQGNSA. The CDR3 region is CASSLVDSGNTIYF. The CDR3 coding sequence is TGTGCCAGCAGCTTAGTGGACTCTGGAAACACCATATATTTT.

The chain recombines TRBV12-3 or TRBV12-4 with TRBJ2-2; perhaps TRBD1 as D (6 bases). The CDR3 consists of 16 residues. Trimming removed 5 bases from V and 4 bases from J, with 17 bases in between. For the CDR3, the DNA is TGTGCCAGCAGTCGTCGACAGGTCCTCGGCACCGGGGAGCTGTTTTTT. This gives the protein CASSRRQVLGTGELFF.

The chain joins TRBV20-1 to TRBJ2-1; D perhaps matches TRBD2 (7 bases). From germline, CDR1 is DFQATT and CDR2 SNEGSKA (reference sequence). The CDR3 is 11 amino acids. V lost 6 bases and J lost 9, with 12 bases in between. As DNA, the CDR3 is TGCAGTGCGGGGGGGCCGGGTGAGCAGTTCTTC. Its translation: CSAGGPGEQFF.

This clonotype occurred many times. The CDR3 region has the DNA TGTGCCAGCAGCTCGGCTAGCGGGGGTGCAGATACGCAGTATTTT. This translates into CASSSASGGADTQYF. The rearrangement uses TRBV9 and TRBJ2-3; 10 bases agree with TRBD2. The V gene's germline CDR1 is SGDLS and CDR2 YYNGEE. Unmatched junction bases numbered 6, after V lost 4 bases and J lost 4 bases. This CDR3 has 15 residues.

The chain recombines TRBV11-2 with TRBJ2-7; 8 nucleotides align to TRBD1. CDR3 length: 13 amino acids. CDR1 SGHAT and CDR2 FQNNGV come from the germline V gene. CDR3 loop: CASIQGTGGNLSV. The CDR3 nucleotides are TGTGCCAGCATACAGGGTACAGGGGGAAATCTATCGGTC.